This TCR beta chain is from a study of shared clonotypes between healthy human individuals. The CDR3 loop spans 11 amino acids. The trim removed 1 base at V and 13 bases at J, leaving 1 base unmatched. Germline V lookup: CDR1 SGHVS, CDR2 FQNEAQ. The table came from immunoSEQ multiplex PCR; TCRdb's copy has only in-frame clones and leaves some out. This sample has over 1.4 million clones, with approximately 97% found just once. The receptor was isolated from a man younger than 40 in good health. The chain couples TRBV7-8 to TRBJ2-4; 7 bases line up with TRBD2. Sequenced input: naive CD4+ T cells sorted from blood. Indicated subset: CD45RA+ positively selected. The CDR3 spells CASSLGGLQYF. For the CDR3, the DNA is TGTGCCAGCAGCTTAGGGGGACTACAGTACTTC.